This T cell receptor (beta chain) was sequenced during a study of shared clonotypes between healthy human individuals (dated by TCRdb to about 2020). In the study overall: A couple of women and a few men aged 18 to 49 years were included in the cohort. The study deeply sequenced blood TCR repertoires of about 5 healthy adults to estimate repertoire size and the extent of clonotype sharing between individuals. For each donor, three plates each were used for CD4 naive and CD4 memory, two plates were used for CD8 naive, and one plate was used for CD8 memory. Different laboratories and diverse techniques were used to prepare libraries and sequence TCR repertoires, to increase sequencing depth and limit assay-specific biases. Each donor's leukapheresis produced roughly between about 0.8 and 8.9 billion PBMCs. What the authors observed across the whole study: Only blood was sampled, and tissue TCR repertoires likely differ from those in blood. Incomplete sequencing was indicated by rarefaction of sorted-subset datasets, despite the large sequencing depth. Pairwise subsampling indicated that sequencing depth was expected to affect the degree of clonotype sharing among donors. Clonotypes shared by all four sorted-subset donors showed higher generation probabilities than non-shared clonotypes. Naive subsets generally had larger estimated clonotype richness than memory subsets did. Because the study included a small number of donors, the genetic and exposure-history diversity represented was limited. Across a handful of donors, roughly 5% of naive CD4, over 3% of naive CD8, under 2.5% of memory CD4, and about 0.44% of memory CD8 clonotypes were shared.

Using the deep immunoSEQ assay, multiplex PCR amplified TCR CDR3 regions from genomic DNA. Genomic DNA extracted from each cell subset was distributed evenly over all wells of several immunoSEQ 96-well plates, and each plate served as one replicate. Each replicate PCR for sorted subsets received around 200 ng genomic DNA, equal to around 32,000 T cell genomes. Purified libraries were measured with a Qubit 3.0 fluorometer, size-checked on a Bioanalyzer 2100, and measured again with the KAPA Library Quantification kit. Each immunoSEQ 96-well plate was sequenced on its own single-read 150-cycle Illumina NextSeq 550 flow cell. As for the original processing: The immunoSEQ output contained only junctional sequences without quality scores, so filtering could not match that applied to full-length reads. To assign V/J genes and CDR3, sequences were annotated against IMGT germline references using PyIR, a Python wrapper for IgBLAST v1.9. Reads with weak V/J assignments (E-value above 1e-6), missing CDR3, stop codons, out-of-frame junctions, or ambiguous translated residues were removed. V3J clonotypes were defined by identical inferred V gene, J gene, and CDR3 amino acid sequence. Percentage overlap between repertoires was computed as shared unique clonotypes divided by the size of the smaller repertoire. Richness of each repertoire was evaluated using RTK rarefaction, the Chao1 estimator, and Recon v2.1 estimates of unobserved clonotypes. Generation probabilities were computed with OLGA for all TCRbeta clonotypes obtained by the gDNA method from four donors. TCRdb re-hosts the immuneACCESS table, in-frame sequences only. Its copies lack some clones; in the studies checked, an unresolved V gene accounts for under half of them, and the cause for the rest is not known. The V and J calls and the clone size are those of that table, but D and trimming were determined from the DNA. For this sample the table gives about a million clones, of which approximately 80% were detected only once. The ten top clones hold roughly 1.5% of the sample.

Only a few counts were recorded for this clone. Its antigen specificity is not known. One base away there is no much larger clone; base qualities are not given. Healthy HIV-negative adults with no recently reported acute infections or vaccinations were included as donors. Every donor was a Caucasian adult living in Nashville, Tennessee, USA. Magnetic negative selection was used to enrich CD4+ T cells, after which naive cells were positively selected on CD45RA and the negative fraction became the memory subset. After blood collection by leukapheresis, PBMCs were isolated using Ficoll-Histopaque density gradient centrifugation and then cryopreserved in the vapor phase of liquid nitrogen. Analytical flow cytometry was used to check the purity and quantity of every magnetically sorted T cell population. Genomic DNA was isolated from every sorted fraction and measured by UV absorbance on a Nanodrop 2000c.

The germline V gene (reference sequence) specifies LNHDA as CDR1 and SQIVND as CDR2. Trimming removed 5 bases from V and 6 bases from J; the gene matches leave 5 bases unexplained. From the cysteine up to the phenylalanine, the CDR3 has a length of 13 residues. Only CDR3 DNA remains: 39 bases, in frame from the first base. The chain uses TRBV19 and TRBJ1-2; 8 bases in the middle match TRBD1. Sample: memory CD4+ T cells sorted from blood. The cell subset or site label, read with the paper, signifies: CD45RA-negative fraction. The clonotype was recovered from a young man in good health. CDR3 sequence: CASSAQQGDGYTF. The DNA is as follows: TGTGCCAGTAGTGCACAACAGGGGGATGGCTACACCTTC.